This TCR beta chain was profiled in a study of a mutant IDH1 vaccine in newly diagnosed glioma. Study background: Patients had received radiotherapy, temozolomide, or both previously, most receiving both. Study conclusions and caveats: Vaccination elicited immune responses in 93.3% of patients.

Time point noted: week 23, last vaccination. In the vaccine, a single dose held 300 ug of the mutant IDH1 20-mer peptide, along with topical imiquimod. New astrocytomas of WHO grade 3 or 4 that were IDH1-mutant and ATRX-lost were found in the donors. Method: immunoSEQ multiplex PCR; TCRdb's copy keeps in-frame clones and lacks some. In the table there are about 56,000 clones, around 87% of which are singletons. Only one count was recorded for this clone. Its antigen remains unidentified. CDR1 is ENHRY and CDR2 is SYGVKD in the germline V gene. The CDR3 sequence is 12 residues long. Trimming stripped 4 bases from V and 3 bases from J, with 5 bases between.

Source: PBMCs, taken from a glioma patient whose treatment included an IDH1 peptide vaccine. The receptor was derived from a man aged 35-49 years with glioma. This sequence joins TRBV10-3 and TRBJ2-3, with D uncertain. The CDR3 coding sequence is TGTGCCATCAGTGGGAATACAGATACGCAGTATTTT. The encoded protein is CAISGNTDTQYF.